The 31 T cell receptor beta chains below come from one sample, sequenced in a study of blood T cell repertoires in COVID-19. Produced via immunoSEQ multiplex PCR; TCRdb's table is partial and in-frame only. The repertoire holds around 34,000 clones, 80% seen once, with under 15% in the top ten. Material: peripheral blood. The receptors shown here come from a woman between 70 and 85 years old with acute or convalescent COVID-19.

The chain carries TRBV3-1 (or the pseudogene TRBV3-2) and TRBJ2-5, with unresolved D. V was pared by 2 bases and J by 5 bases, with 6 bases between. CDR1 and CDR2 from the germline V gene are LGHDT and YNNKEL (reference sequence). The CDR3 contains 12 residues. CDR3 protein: CASSQYLETQYF. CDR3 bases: TGTGCCAGCAGCCAATACTTGGAGACCCAGTACTTC.

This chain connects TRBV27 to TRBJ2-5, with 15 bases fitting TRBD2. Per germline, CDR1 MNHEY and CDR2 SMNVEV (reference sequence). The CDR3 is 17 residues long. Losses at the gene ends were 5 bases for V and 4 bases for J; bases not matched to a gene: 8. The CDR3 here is CASSPGLAGGPSETQYF. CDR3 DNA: TGTGCCAGCAGTCCGGGACTAGCGGGGGGCCCCTCAGAGACCCAGTACTTC.

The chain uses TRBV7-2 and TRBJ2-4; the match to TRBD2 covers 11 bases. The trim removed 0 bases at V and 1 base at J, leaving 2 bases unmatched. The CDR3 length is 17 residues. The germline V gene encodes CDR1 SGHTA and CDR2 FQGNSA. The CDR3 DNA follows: TGTGCCAGCAGCTTAGCTATAGCGGGAGGGGCCAAAAACATTCAGTACTTC. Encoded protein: CASSLAIAGGAKNIQYF. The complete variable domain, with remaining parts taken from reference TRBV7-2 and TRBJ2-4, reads GAGVSQSPSNKVTEKGKDVELRCDPISGHTALYWYRQSLGQGLEFLIYFQGNSAPDKSGLPSDRFSAERTGGSVSTLTIQRTQQEDSAVYLCASSLAIAGGAKNIQYFGAGTRLSVL.

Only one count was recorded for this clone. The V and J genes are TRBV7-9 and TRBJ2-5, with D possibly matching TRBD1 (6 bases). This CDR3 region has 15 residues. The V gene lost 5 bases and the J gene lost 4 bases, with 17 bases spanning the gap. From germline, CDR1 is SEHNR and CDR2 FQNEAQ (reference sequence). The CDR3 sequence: CASSPPGTLGETQYF. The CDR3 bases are TGTGCCAGCAGCCCCCCCGGGACATTAGGAGAGACCCAGTACTTC.

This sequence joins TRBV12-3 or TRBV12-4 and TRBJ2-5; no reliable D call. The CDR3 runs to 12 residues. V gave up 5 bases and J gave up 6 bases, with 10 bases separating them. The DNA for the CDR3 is TGTGCCAGCAGTCCCCAACTCCAGACCCAGTACTTC. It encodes CASSPQLQTQYF.

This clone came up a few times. Here the CDR3 DNA reads TGCGCCAGCAGCCCCCGCCCCGGACAGGTCGGCACTGAAGCTTTCTTT. This codes for CASSPRPGQVGTEAFF. The chain links TRBV5-1 to TRBJ1-1; 7 bases are a match to TRBD1. Unmatched junction bases numbered 13, after V lost 4 bases and J lost 4 bases. The germline V gene encodes CDR1 SGHRS and CDR2 YFSETQ. This CDR3 has 16 residues.

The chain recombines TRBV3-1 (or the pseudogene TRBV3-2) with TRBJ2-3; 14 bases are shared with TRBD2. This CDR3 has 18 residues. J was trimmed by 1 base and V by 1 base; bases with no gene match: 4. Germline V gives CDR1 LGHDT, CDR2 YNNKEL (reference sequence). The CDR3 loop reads CASSQAGTSGSGTDTQYF. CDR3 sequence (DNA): TGTGCCAGCAGCCAAGCCGGGACTAGCGGGAGTGGCACAGATACGCAGTATTTT.

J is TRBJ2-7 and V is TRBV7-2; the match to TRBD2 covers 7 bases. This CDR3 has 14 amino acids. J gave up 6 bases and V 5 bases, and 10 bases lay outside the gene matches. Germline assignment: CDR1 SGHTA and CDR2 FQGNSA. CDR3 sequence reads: CASSVRLAEGEQYF. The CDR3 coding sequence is TGTGCCAGCAGCGTACGACTAGCTGAAGGCGAGCAGTACTTC.

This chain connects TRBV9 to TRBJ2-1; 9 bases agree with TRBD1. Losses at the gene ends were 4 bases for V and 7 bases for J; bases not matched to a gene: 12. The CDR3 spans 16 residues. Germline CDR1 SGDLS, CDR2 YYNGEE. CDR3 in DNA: TGTGCCAGCAGCTTACCACAGGGGGCGACGAGGAATGAGCAGTTCTTC. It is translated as CASSLPQGATRNEQFF.

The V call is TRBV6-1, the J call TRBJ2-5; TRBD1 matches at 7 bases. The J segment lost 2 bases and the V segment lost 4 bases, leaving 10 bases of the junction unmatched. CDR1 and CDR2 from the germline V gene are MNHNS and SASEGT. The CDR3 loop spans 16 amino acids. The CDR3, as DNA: TGTGCCAGCAGTGGGATTGCAGGGGGTGGGCAAGAGACCCAGTACTTC. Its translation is CASSGIAGGGQETQYF.

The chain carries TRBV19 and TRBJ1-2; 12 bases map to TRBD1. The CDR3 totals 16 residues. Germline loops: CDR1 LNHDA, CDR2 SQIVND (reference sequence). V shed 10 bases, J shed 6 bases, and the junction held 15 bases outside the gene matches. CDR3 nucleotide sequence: TGTGCCACCCGAACCATGGGACAGGGGGCGCAAAATGGCTACACCTTC. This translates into CATRTMGQGAQNGYTF.

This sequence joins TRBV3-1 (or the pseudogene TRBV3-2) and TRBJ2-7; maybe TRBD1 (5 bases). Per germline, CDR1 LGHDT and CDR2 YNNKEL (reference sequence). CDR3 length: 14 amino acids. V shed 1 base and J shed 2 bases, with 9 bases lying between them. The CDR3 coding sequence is TGTGCCAGCAGCCAAGCGGACACAGCCTACGAGCAGTACTTC. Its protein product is CASSQADTAYEQYF.

The CDR3: CTSSQEAGRLATSTDTQYF. The DNA for the CDR3 is TGCACCAGCAGCCAAGAAGCGGGAAGACTGGCCACAAGCACAGATACGCAGTATTTT. This chain links TRBV1 with TRBJ2-3; TRBD2 is the table's D call, not checked against the DNA. TRBV1 is a listed pseudogene. The CDR3 extends over 19 amino acids.

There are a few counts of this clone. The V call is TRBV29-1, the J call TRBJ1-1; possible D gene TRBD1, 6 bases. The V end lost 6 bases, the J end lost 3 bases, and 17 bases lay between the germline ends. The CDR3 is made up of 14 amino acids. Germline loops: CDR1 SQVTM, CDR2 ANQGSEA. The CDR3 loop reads CSVLRGQLDTEAFF. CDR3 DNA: TGCAGCGTCTTAAGAGGACAGCTGGACACTGAAGCTTTCTTT.

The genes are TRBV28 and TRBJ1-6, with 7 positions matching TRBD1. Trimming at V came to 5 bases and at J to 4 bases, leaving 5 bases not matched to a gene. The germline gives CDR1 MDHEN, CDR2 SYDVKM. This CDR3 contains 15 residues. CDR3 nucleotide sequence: TGTGCCAGCAGTCCAACAGGGGTTTATAATTCACCCCTCCACTTT. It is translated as CASSPTGVYNSPLHF.

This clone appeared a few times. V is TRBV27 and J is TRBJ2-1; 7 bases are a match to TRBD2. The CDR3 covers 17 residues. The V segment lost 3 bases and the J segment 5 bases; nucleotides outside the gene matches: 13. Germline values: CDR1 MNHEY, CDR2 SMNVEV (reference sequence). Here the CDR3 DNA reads TGTGCCAGCAGTTTTAGGACCTTGAGGGGACTACACAATGAGCAGTTCTTC. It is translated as CASSFRTLRGLHNEQFF.

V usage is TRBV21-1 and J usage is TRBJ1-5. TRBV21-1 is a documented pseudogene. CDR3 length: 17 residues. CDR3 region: CASTTTAGGDCNQPQHF. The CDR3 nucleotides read TGTGCCAGCACCACCACGGCGGGGGGGGATTGCAATCAGCCCCAGCATTTT.

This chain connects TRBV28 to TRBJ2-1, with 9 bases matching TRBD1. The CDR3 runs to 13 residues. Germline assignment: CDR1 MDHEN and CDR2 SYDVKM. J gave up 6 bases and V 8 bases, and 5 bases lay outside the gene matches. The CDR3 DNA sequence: TGTGCCAGCCGGGACAGGGCAGTCAATGAGCAGTTCTTC. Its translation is CASRDRAVNEQFF.

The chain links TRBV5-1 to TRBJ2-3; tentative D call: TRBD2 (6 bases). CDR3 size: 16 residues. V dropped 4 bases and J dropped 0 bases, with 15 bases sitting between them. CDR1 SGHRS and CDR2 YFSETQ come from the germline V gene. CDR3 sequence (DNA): TGCGCCAGCAGCCTCAATCCGGCGGGGAGCACAGATACGCAGTATTTT. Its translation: CASSLNPAGSTDTQYF.

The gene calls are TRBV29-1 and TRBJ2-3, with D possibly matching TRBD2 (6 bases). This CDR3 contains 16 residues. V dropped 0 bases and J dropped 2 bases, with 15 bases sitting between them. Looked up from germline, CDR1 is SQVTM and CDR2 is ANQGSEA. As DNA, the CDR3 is TGCAGCGTTGAAGATGAGGCGGGATATTCCACAGATACGCAGTATTTT. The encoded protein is CSVEDEAGYSTDTQYF.

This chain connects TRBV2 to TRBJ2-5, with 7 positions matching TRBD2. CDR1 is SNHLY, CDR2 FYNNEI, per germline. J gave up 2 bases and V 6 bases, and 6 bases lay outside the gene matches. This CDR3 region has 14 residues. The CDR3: CASSRDYLQETQYF. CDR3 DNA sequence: TGTGCCAGCAGCCGGGACTATTTACAAGAGACCCAGTACTTC.

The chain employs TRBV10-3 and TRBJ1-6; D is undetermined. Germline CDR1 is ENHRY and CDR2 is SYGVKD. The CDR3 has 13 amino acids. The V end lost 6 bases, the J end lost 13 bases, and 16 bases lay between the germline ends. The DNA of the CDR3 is TGTGCCATCAGGGGCGAGATGTTGTCCCCCCTCCACTTT. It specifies CAIRGEMLSPLHF.

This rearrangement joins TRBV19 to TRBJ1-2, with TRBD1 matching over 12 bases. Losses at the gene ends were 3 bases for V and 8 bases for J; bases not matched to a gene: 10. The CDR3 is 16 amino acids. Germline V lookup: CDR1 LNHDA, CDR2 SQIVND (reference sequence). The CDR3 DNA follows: TGTGCCAGTAGTATCTTCTTGGGACAGGGGGCGCGAGGCTACACCTTC. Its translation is CASSIFLGQGARGYTF. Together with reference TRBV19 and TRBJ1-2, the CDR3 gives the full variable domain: DGGITQSPKYLFRKEGQNVTLSCEQNLNHDAMYWYRQDPGQGLRLIYYSQIVNDFQKGDIAEGYSVSREKKESFPLTVTSAQKNPTAFYLCASSIFLGQGARGYTFGSGTRLTVV.

The CDR3 coding sequence is TGTGCCATCGATTCGGAGACAGGGGGGGCCTATGGCTACACCTTC. Translated, it gives CAIDSETGGAYGYTF. The chain combines TRBV28 with TRBJ1-2, with TRBD1 identical over 9 bases. The length of the CDR3 is 15 residues. In germline, CDR1 is MDHEN, CDR2 SYDVKM. After removal of 10 bases from V and 4 bases from J, the junction contained 13 bases not matched to a gene.

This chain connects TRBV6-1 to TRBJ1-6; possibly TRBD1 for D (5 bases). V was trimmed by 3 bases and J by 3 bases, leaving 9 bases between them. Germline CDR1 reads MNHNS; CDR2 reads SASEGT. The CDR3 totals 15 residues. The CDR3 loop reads CASSDDSNYNSPLHF. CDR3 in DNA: TGTGCCAGCAGTGATGACAGCAACTATAATTCACCCCTCCACTTT.

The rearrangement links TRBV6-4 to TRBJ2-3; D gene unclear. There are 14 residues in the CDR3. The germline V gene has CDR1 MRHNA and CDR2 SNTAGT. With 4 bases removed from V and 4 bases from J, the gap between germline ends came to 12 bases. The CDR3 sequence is CASSVYFGADTQYF. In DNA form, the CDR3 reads TGTGCCAGCAGTGTGTATTTTGGAGCAGATACGCAGTATTTT.

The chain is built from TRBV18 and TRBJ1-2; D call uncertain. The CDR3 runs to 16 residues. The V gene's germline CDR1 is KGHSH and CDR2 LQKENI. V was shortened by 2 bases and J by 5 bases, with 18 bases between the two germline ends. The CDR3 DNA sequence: TGTGCCAGCTCACCATCATTAACCGGGGTTGTGTATGGCTACACCTTC. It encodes CASSPSLTGVVYGYTF. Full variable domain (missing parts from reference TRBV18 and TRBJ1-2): NAGVMQNPRHLVRRRGQEARLRCSPMKGHSHVYWYRQLPEEGLKFMVYLQKENIIDESGMPKERFSAEFPKEGPSILRIQQVVRGDSAAYFCASSPSLTGVVYGYTFGSGTRLTVV.

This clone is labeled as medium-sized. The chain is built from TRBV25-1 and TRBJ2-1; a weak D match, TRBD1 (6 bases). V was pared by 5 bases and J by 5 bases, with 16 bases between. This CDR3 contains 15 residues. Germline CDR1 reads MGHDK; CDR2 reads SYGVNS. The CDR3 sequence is CASSSFGTNNNEQFF. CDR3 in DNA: TGTGCCAGCAGTTCTTTTGGGACAAACAACAATGAGCAGTTCTTC.

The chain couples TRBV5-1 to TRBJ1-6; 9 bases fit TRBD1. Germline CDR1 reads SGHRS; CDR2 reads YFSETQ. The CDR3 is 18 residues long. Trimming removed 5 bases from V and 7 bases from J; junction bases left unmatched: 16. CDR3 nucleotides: TGCGCCAGCAGATCGGGACAGGGAACCCTTCGAGCGAATTCACCCCTCCACTTT. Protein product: CASRSGQGTLRANSPLHF.

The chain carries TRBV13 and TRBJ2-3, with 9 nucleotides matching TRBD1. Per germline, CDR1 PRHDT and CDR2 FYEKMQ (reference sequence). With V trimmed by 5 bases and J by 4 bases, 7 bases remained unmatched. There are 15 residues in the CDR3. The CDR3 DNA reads TGTGCCAGCAGCCGACGACAGGGGGTGGCAGATACGCAGTATTTT. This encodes CASSRRQGVADTQYF.

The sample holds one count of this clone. The CDR3 region has the DNA TGTGCCAGCAGTCCAGGCGGGGGGGTCTATGGCTACACCTTC. Protein product: CASSPGGGVYGYTF. J is TRBJ1-2 and V is TRBV6-5; D is perhaps TRBD1 (5 bases). Germline lookup yields CDR1 MNHEY and CDR2 SVGAGI. V lost 5 bases, J lost 4 bases, and 14 bases lay in between. There are 14 residues in the CDR3.